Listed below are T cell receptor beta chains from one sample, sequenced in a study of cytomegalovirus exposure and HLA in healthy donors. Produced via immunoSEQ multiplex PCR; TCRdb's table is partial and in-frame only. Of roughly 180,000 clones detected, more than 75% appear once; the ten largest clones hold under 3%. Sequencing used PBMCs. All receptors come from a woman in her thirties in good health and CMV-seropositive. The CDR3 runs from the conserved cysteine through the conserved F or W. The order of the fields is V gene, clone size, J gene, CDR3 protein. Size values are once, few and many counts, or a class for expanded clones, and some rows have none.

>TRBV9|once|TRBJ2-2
CASSGLGTGELFF
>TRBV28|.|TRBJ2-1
CASSSAYNEQFF
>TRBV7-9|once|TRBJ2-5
CASSLYVLRTGGYETQYF
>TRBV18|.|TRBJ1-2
CASSPSEDYGYTF
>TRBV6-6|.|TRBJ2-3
CASRRFSGGPVDTQYF
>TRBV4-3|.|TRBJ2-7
CASSQGGGWYGGSSYEQYF
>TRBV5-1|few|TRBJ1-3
CASSMGQPLGNTIYF
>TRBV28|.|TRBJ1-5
CASRAGQGNQPQHF
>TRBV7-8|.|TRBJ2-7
CASSLQGSPYEQYF
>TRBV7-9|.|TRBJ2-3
CASSLVGPGLQVYTQYF
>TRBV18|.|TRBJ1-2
CASSPLDTSGGYGYTF
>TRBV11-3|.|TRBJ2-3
CASSPPRGTDTQYF
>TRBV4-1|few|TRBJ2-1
CASSNTPGVRPNEQFF
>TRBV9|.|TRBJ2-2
CASSVGQGKGTGELFF
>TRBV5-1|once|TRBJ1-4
CASSLGDRVNEKLFF
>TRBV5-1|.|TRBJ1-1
CASSHGQNTEAFF
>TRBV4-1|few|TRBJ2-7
CASSHRVSYEQYF
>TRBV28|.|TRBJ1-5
CASSSGQGRGNQPQHF